A selection of T cell receptor beta chains follows, all from one sample in a study of early stage breast cancer tumors. Clones were sequenced by immunoSEQ multiplex PCR, and TCRdb holds only the in-frame ones, with some missing. The table records about 10,000 clones, roughly 70% of them present only once. Source material: breast tumor tissue. All receptors derive from a person in their fifties or sixties with breast cancer. CDR3s include the opening cysteine and the closing phenylalanine or tryptophan. The D gene is left open where the match is weak. Clone size, where shown, is once, few, many, or a class for clones that have expanded.

J gene: TRBJ2-7; D gene: .; V gene: TRBV29-1; clone size: .; CDR3 DNA: TGCAGCGGTGGCCGAAGAATAGCAGGGCTTTACGAGCAGTACTTC; CDR3 protein: CSGGRRIAGLYEQYF
J gene: TRBJ2-5; D gene: TRBD1; V gene: TRBV9; clone size: once; CDR3 DNA: TGTGCCAGCAGCGTAGGAGGGGGCTTTCTAGAGACCCAGTACTTC; CDR3 protein: CASSVGGGFLETQYF
J gene: TRBJ2-2; D gene: TRBD2; V gene: TRBV4-1; clone size: .; CDR3 DNA: TGCGCCAGCAGCCAAGAAAGAACGGGGGGAACCCCCGGGGAGCTGTTTTTT; CDR3 protein: CASSQERTGGTPGELFF
J gene: TRBJ1-1; D gene: .; V gene: TRBV28; clone size: once; CDR3 DNA: TGTGCCAGCAGAGTCAGCAGCAGGGTCGTGGCTTTCTTT; CDR3 protein: CASRVSSRVVAFF
J gene: TRBJ1-1; D gene: .; V gene: TRBV10-3; clone size: once; CDR3 DNA: TGTGCGACAAGGGCGGGGCTAGGCACTGAAGCTTTCTTT; CDR3 protein: CATRAGLGTEAFF
J gene: TRBJ2-3; D gene: TRBD2; V gene: TRBV14; clone size: .; CDR3 DNA: TGTGCCAGCAGCCGGACTAGCGGGGAAGGTTTCACAGATACGCAGTATTTT; CDR3 protein: CASSRTSGEGFTDTQYF
J gene: TRBJ1-1; D gene: .; V gene: TRBV29-1; clone size: .; CDR3 DNA: TGCAGCGTTGGGGGTGGGGGGAGTGAAGCTTTCTTT; CDR3 protein: CSVGGGGSEAFF
J gene: TRBJ2-3; D gene: .; V gene: TRBV4-3; clone size: .; CDR3 DNA: TGCGCCAGCAGCCAAGGGAGGGAGTATACGCAGTATTTT; CDR3 protein: CASSQGREYTQYF
J gene: TRBJ1-4; D gene: .; V gene: TRBV15; clone size: .; CDR3 DNA: TGTGCCACCAGCAGACGAACGGGGGTCGGTGAAAAACTGTTTTTT; CDR3 protein: CATSRRTGVGEKLFF
J gene: TRBJ1-2; D gene: TRBD1; V gene: TRBV28; clone size: once; CDR3 DNA: TGTGCCAGCAGTTTCGGGACAGCGGTTAACTATGGCTACACCTTC; CDR3 protein: CASSFGTAVNYGYTF